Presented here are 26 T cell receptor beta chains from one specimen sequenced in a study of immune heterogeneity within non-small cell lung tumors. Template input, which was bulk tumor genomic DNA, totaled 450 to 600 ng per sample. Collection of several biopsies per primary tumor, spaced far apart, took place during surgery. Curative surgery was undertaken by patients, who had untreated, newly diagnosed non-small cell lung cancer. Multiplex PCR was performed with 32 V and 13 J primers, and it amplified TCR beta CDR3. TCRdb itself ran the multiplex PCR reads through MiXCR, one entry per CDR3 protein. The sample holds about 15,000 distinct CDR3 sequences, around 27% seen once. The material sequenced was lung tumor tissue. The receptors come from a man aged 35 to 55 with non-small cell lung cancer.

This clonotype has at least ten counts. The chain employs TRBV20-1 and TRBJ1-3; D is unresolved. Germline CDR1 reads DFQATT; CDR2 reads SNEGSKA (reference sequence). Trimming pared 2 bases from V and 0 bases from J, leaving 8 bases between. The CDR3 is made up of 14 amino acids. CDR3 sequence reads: CSARRAGSGNTIYF. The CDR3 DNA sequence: TGCAGTGCTAGACGGGCAGGCTCTGGAAACACCATATATTTT.

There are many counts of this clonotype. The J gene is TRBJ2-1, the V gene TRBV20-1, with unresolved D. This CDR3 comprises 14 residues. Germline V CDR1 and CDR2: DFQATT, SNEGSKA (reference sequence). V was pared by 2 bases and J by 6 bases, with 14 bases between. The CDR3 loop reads CSARSLVFGNEQFF. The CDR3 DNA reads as TGCAGTGCTAGATCTCTGGTATTCGGCAATGAGCAGTTCTTC.

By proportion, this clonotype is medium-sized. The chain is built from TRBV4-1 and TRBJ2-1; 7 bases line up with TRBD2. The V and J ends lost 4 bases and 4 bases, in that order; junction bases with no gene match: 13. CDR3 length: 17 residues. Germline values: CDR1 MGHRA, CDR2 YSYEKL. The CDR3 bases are TGCGCCAGCAGCCTTAAGGTCGCGGGAGTAGGGTACAATGAGCAGTTCTTC. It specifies CASSLKVAGVGYNEQFF.

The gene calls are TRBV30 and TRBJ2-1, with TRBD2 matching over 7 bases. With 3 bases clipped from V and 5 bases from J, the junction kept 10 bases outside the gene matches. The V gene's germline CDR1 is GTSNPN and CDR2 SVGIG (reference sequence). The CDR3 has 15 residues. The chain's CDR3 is CAWRRRGSWNNEQFF. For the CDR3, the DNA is TGTGCCTGGAGGCGGCGCGGGAGTTGGAACAATGAGCAGTTCTTC.

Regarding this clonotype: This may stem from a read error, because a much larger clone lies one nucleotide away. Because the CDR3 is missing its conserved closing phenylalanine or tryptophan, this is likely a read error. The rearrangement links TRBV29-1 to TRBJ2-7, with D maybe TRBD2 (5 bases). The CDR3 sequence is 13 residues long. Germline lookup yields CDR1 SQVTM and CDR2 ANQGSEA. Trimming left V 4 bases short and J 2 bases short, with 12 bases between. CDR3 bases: TGCAGCGTTGCATCAGCGGCCCCCTACGAGCAGTACTTA. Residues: CSVASAAPYEQYL.

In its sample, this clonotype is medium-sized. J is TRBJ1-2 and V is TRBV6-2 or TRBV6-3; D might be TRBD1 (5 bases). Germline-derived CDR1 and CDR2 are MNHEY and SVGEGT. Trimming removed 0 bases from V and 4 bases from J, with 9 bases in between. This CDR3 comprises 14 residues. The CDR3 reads CASSYSGGTYGYTF. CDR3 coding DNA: TGTGCCAGCAGTTACTCGGGCGGGACCTATGGCTACACCTTC.

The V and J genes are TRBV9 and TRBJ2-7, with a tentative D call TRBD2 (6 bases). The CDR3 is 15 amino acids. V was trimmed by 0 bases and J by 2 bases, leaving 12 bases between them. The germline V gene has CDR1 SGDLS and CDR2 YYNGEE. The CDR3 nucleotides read TGTGCCAGCAGCGTAGGGCCGGGAGAGACCTACGAGCAGTACTTC. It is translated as CASSVGPGETYEQYF. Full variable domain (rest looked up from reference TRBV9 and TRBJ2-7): DSGVTQTPKHLITATGQRVTLRCSPRSGDLSVYWYQQSLDQGLQFLIQYYNGEERAKGNILERFSAQQFPDLHSELNLSSLELGDSALYFCASSVGPGETYEQYFGPGTRLTVT.

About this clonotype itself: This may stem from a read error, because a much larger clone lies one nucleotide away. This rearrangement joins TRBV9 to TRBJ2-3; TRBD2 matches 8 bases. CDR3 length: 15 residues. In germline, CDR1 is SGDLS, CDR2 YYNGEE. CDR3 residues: CASTGSGTNTDPQYF. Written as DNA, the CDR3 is TGTGCCAGCACCGGTAGCGGGACCAACACAGATCCGCAGTATTTT.

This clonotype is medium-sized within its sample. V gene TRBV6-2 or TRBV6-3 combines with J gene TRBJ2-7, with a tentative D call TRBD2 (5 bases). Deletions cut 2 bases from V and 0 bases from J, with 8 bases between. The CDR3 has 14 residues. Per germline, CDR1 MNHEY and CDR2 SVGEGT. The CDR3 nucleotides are TGTGCCAGCAGTTACGTTGGGAGCTCCTACGAGCAGTACTTC. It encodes CASSYVGSSYEQYF.

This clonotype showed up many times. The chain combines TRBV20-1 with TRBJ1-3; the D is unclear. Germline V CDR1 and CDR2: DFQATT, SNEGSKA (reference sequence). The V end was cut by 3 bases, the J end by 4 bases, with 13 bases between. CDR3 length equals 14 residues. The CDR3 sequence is CSASRLGAGNTIYF. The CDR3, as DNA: TGCAGTGCTAGTAGGTTGGGAGCCGGAAACACCATATATTTT.

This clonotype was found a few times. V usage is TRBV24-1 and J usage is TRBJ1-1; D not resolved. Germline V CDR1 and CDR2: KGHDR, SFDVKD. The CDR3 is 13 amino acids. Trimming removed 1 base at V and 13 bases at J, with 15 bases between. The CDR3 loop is CATSDLTGRRHFF. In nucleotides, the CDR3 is TGTGCCACCAGTGATTTAACGGGCCGCAGGCATTTCTTT.

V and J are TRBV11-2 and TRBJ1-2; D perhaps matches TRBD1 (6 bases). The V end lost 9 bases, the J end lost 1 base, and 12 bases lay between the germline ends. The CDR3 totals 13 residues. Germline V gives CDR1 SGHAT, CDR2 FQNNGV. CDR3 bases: TGTGCCAGAAGCCAGGACAGTAACTATGGCTACACCTTC. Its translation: CARSQDSNYGYTF.

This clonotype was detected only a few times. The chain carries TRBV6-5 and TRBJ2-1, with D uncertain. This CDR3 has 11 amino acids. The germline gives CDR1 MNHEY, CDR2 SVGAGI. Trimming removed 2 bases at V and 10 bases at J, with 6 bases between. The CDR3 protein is CASSYPPEQFF. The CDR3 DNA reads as TGTGCCAGCAGTTACCCCCCAGAGCAGTTCTTC.

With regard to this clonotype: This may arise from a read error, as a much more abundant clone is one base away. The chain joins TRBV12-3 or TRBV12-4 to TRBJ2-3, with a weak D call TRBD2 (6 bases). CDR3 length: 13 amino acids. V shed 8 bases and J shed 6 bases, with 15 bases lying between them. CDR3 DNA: TGTGCCAGCCTCACGGGGGACGGGGATACGCAGTATTTT. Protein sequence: CASLTGDGDTQYF.

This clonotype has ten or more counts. CDR3 in DNA: TGTGCCAGCAGTCCGGGACTAGCGGGAGTCGGGGAGCAGTTCTTC. It specifies CASSPGLAGVGEQFF. The chain uses TRBV12-3 or TRBV12-4 and TRBJ2-1; 14 positions agree with TRBD2. Losses at the gene ends were 5 bases for V and 10 bases for J; bases not matched to a gene: 7. The CDR3 sequence is 15 residues long.

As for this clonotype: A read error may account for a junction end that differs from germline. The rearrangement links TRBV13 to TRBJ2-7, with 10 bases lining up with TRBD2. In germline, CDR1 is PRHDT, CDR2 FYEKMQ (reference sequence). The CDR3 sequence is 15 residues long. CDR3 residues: CASSSGLAGAYAQYF. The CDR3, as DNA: TGTGCCAGCAGCTCCGGCCTAGCGGGAGCCTACGCGCAGTACTTC.

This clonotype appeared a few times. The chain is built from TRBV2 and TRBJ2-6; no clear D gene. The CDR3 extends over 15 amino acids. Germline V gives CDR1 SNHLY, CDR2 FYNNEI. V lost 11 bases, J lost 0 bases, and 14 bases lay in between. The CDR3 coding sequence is TGTGCCTCCAAGGATGCTTTCTCTGGGGCCAACGTCCTGACTTTC. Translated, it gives CASKDAFSGANVLTF.

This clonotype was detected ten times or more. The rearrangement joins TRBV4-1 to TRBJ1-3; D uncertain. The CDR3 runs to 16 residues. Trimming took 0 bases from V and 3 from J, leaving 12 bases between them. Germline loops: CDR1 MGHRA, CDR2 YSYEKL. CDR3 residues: CASSQEEGFSGNTIYF. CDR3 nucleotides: TGCGCCAGCAGCCAAGAAGAAGGGTTTAGTGGAAACACCATATATTTT.

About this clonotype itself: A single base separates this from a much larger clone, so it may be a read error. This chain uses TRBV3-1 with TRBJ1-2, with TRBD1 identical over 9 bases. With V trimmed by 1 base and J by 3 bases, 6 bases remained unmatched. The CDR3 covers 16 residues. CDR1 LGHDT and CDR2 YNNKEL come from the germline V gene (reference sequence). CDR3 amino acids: CASSQVGTGRHYGYTF. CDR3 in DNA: TGTGCCAGCAGCCAAGTTGGGACAGGGCGACACTATGGCTACACCTTC.

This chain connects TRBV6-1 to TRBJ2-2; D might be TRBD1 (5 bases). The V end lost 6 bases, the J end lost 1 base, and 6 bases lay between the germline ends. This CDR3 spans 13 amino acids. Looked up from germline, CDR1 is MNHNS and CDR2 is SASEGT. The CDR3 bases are TGTGCCAGCAGGGACAAGAACACCGGGGAGCTGTTTTTT. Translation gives CASRDKNTGELFF.

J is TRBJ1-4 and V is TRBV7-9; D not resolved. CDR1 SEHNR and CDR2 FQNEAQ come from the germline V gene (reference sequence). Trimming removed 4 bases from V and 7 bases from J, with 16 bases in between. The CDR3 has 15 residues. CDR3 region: CASSWSSGRGEKLFF. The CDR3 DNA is TGTGCCAGCAGCTGGTCCAGTGGGCGGGGTGAAAAACTGTTTTTT.

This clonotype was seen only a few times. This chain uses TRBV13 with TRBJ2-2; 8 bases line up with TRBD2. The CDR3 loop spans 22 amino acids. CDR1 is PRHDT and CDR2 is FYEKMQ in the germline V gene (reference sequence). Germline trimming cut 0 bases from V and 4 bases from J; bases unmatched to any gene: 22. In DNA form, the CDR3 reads TGTGCCAGCAGCTTAGGCGGAACGGGAGGGTGGGGAAAGTTTGGAGGCACCGGGGAGCTGTTTTTT. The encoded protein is CASSLGGTGGWGKFGGTGELFF.

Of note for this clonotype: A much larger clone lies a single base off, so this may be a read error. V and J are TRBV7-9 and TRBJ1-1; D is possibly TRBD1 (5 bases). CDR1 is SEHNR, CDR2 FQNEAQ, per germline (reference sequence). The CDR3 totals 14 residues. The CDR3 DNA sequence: TGTGACAGCAGCCCGGGGACGAGGAACACTGAAGCTTTCTTT. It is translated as CDSSPGTRNTEAFF.

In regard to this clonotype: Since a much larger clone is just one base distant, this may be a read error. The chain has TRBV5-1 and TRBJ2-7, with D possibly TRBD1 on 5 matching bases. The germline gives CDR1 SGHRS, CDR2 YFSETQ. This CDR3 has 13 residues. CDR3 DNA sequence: TGCGACAGCAGCTTGGACATCCCCTACGAGCAGTACTTC. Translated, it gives CDSSLDIPYEQYF.

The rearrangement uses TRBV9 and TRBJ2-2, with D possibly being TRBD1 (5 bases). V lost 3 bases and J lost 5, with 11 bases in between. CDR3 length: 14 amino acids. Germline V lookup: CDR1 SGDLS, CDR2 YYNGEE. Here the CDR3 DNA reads TGTGCCAGCAGCGCGGACCAGGGAACCGGGGAGCTGTTTTTT. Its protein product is CASSADQGTGELFF.

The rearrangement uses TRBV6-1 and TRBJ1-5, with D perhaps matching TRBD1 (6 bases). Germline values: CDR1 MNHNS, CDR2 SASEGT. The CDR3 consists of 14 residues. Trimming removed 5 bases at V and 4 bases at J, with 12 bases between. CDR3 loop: CASSLDSRNQPQHF. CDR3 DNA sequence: TGTGCCAGCAGTTTGGACAGTCGGAATCAGCCCCAGCATTTT.